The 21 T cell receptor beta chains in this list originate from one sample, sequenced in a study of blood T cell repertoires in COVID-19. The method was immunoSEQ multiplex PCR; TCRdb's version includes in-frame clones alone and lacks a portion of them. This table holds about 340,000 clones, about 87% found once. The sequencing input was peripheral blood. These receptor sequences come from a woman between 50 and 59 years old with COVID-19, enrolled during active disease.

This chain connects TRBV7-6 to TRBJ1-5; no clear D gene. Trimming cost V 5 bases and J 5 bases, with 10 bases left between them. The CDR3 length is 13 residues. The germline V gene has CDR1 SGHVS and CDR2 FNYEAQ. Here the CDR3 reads CASSTVQYQPQHF. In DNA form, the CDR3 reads TGTGCCAGCAGCACCGTACAGTATCAGCCCCAGCATTTT. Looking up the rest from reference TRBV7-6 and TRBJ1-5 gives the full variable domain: GAGVSQSPRYKVTKRGQDVALRCDPISGHVSLYWYRQALGQGPEFLTYFNYEAQQDKSGLPNDRFSAERPEGSISTLTIQRTEQRDSAMYRCASSTVQYQPQHFGDGTRLSIL.

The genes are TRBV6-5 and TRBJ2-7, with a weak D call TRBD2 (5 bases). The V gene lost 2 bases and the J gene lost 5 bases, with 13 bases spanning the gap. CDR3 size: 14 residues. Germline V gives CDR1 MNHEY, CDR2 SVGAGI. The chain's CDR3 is CASSYGGRNDEQYF. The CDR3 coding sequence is TGTGCCAGCAGTTACGGTGGGAGAAACGACGAGCAGTACTTC.

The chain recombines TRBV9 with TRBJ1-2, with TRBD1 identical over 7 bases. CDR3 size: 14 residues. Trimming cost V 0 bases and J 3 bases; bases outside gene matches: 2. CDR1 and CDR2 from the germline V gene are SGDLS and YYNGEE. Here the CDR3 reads CASSVAGGDYGYTF. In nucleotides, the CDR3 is TGTGCCAGCAGCGTAGCAGGGGGAGACTATGGCTACACCTTC.

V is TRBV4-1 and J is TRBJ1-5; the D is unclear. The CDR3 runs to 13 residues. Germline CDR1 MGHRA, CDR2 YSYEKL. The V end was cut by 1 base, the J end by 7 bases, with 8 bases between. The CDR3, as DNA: TGCGCCAGCAGCCAAGTCGCGAACCAGCCCCAGCATTTT. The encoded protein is CASSQVANQPQHF.

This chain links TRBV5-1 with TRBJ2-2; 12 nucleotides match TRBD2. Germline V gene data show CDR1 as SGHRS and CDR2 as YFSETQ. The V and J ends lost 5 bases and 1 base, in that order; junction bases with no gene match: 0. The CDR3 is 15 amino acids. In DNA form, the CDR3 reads TGCGCCAGCAGACTAGCGGGAGGGAACACCGGGGAGCTGTTTTTT. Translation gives CASRLAGGNTGELFF.

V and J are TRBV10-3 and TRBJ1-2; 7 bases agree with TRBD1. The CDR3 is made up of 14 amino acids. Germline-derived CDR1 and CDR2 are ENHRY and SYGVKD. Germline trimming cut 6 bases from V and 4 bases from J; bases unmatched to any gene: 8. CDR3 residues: CAISPGQMIYGYTF. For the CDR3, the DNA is TGTGCCATCAGCCCGGGACAGATGATCTATGGCTACACCTTC.

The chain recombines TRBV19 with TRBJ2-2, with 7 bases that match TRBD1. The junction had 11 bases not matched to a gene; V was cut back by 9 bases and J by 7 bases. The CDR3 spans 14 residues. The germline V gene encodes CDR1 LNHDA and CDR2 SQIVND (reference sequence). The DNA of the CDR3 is TGTGCCAGCGATAACAGGGGTTCGATCGGGGAGCTGTTTTTT. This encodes CASDNRGSIGELFF.

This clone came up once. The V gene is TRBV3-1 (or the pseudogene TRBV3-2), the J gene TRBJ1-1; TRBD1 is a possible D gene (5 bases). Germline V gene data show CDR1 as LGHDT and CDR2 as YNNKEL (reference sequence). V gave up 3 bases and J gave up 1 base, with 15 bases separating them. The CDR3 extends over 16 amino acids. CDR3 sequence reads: CASSHEFVRENTEAFF. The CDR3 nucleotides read TGTGCCAGCAGCCACGAGTTTGTCAGGGAGAACACTGAAGCTTTCTTT.

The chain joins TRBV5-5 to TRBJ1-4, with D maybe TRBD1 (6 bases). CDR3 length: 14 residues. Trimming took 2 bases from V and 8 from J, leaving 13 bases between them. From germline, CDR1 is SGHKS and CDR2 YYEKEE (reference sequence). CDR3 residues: CASSFSRTEEKLFF. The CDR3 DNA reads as TGTGCCAGCAGCTTCTCTCGGACAGAGGAAAAACTGTTTTTT.

The DNA of the CDR3 is TGTGCCAGTAGGTCCCCTCCCGGGACCGGGGAGCTGTTTTTT. Translating gives CASRSPPGTGELFF. V is TRBV9 and J is TRBJ2-2; D uncertain. The CDR3 contains 14 residues. Trimming took 8 bases from V and 5 from J, leaving 16 bases between them. Germline CDR1 SGDLS, CDR2 YYNGEE.

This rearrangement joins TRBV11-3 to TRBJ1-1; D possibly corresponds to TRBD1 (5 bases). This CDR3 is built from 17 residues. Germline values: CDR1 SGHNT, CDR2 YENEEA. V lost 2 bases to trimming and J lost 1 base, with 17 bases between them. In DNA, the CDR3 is TGTGCCAGCAGCTTAAATCTCCCCCTTGGGGCGAACACTGAAGCTTTCTTT. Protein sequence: CASSLNLPLGANTEAFF.

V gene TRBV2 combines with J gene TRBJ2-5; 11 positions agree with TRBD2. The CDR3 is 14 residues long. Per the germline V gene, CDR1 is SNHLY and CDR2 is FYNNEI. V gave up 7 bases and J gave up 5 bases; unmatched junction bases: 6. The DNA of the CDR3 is TGTGCCAGCACTACTAGCGGGAGCCTCGAGACCCAGTACTTC. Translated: CASTTSGSLETQYF.

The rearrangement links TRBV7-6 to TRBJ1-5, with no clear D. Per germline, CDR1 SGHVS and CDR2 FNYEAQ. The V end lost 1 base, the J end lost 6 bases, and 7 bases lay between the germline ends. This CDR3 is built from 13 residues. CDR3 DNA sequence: TGTGCCAGCAGCTTAGAGAGGAGTCAGCCCCAGCATTTT. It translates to CASSLERSQPQHF.

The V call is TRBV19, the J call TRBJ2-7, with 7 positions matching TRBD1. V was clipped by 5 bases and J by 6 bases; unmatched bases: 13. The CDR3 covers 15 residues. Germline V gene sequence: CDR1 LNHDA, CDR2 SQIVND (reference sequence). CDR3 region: CASSPGTAFDPEQYF. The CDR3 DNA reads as TGTGCCAGTAGTCCCGGGACAGCCTTTGATCCCGAGCAGTACTTC.

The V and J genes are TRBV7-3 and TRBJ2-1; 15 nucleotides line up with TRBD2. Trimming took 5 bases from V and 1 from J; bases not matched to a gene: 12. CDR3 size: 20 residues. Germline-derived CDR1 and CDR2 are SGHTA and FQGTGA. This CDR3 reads CASSRQGLAGGGRSYNEQFF. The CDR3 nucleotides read TGTGCCAGCAGCAGACAGGGACTAGCGGGAGGAGGTCGGTCCTACAATGAGCAGTTCTTC.

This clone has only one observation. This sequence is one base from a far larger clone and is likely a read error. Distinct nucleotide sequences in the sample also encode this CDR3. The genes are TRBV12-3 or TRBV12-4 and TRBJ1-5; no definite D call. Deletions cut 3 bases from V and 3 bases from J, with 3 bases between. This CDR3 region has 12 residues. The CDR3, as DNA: TGTGCCAGCAGTTTCCTCAATCAGCCCCAGCATTTT. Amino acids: CASSFLNQPQHF.

The CDR3 loop is CSASPQGGNQPQHF. The CDR3 coding sequence is TGCAGTGCTAGTCCCCAGGGAGGGAATCAGCCCCAGCATTTT. The chain employs TRBV20-1 and TRBJ1-5, with D perhaps TRBD1 (5 bases). The germline V gene encodes CDR1 DFQATT and CDR2 SNEGSKA (reference sequence). Trimming took 3 bases from V and 4 from J, leaving 13 bases between them. This CDR3 has 14 amino acids.

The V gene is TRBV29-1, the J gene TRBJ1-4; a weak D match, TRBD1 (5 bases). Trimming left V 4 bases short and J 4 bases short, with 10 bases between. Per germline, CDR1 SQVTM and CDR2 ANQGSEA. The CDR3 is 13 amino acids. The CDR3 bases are TGCAGCGTTGGGAGACAGTTTAATGAAAAACTGTTTTTT. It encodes CSVGRQFNEKLFF.

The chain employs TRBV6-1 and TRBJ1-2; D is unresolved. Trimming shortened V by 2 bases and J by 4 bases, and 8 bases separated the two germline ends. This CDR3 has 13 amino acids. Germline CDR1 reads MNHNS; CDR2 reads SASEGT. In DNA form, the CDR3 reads TGTGCCAGCAGTGAACGGGAGGGCTATGGCTACACCTTC. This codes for CASSEREGYGYTF.

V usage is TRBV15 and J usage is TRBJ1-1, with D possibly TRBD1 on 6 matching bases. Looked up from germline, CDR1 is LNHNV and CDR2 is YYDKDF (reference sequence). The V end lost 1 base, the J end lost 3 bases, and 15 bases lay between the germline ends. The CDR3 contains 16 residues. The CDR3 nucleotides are TGTGCCACCAGCAGAGGATCTACACAGGGATACACTGAAGCTTTCTTT. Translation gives CATSRGSTQGYTEAFF.

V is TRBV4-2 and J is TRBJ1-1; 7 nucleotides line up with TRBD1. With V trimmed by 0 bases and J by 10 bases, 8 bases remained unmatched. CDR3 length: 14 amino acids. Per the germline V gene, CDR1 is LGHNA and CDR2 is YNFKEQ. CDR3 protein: CASSQDEEGAGAFF. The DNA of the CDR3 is TGTGCCAGCAGCCAAGATGAGGAGGGGGCGGGAGCTTTCTTT.